The 8 T cell receptor beta chains below all came from one sample that was sequenced in a study of blood T cell repertoires in COVID-19. Clones were read by immunoSEQ multiplex PCR, and TCRdb kept only the in-frame ones, dropping some. The table lists nearly 250,000 clones, approximately 85% of them singletons, with approximately 9.6% in the top ten. Sequencing was performed on PBMCs or T cells enriched from blood (not recorded which). Every receptor here comes from a woman aged 45-65 years with acute COVID-19.

The table lists this clone with a count of one. The chain joins TRBV6-2 or TRBV6-3 to TRBJ2-7; 9 nucleotides match TRBD1. V shed 2 bases and J 5 bases; nucleotides not matched to a gene: 7. From germline, CDR1 is MNHEY and CDR2 SVGEGT. The CDR3 totals 15 residues. The CDR3: CASSYPTGGFDEQYF. The CDR3 nucleotides are TGTGCCAGCAGTTACCCCACAGGGGGCTTCGACGAGCAGTACTTC.

The chain joins TRBV9 to TRBJ1-1; D possibly corresponds to TRBD1 (5 bases). The V and J ends lost 5 bases and 4 bases respectively, with 12 bases between them. CDR1 is SGDLS, CDR2 YYNGEE, per germline. This CDR3 is built from 13 residues. CDR3 amino acids: CASSRGRATEAFF. The CDR3 DNA reads TGTGCCAGCAGTCGGGGGAGGGCCACTGAAGCTTTCTTT. The entire variable domain, with the rest obtained from reference TRBV9 and TRBJ1-1, is as follows: DSGVTQTPKHLITATGQRVTLRCSPRSGDLSVYWYQQSLDQGLQFLIQYYNGEERAKGNILERFSAQQFPDLHSELNLSSLELGDSALYFCASSRGRATEAFFGQGTRLTVV.

The chain joins TRBV9 to TRBJ2-1; TRBD2 agrees at 11 bases. The length of the CDR3 is 16 residues. Trimming cost V 4 bases and J 4 bases; bases outside gene matches: 7. CDR1 and CDR2 from the germline V gene are SGDLS and YYNGEE. Here the CDR3 reads CASSIHSGGAYNEQFF. The CDR3 DNA sequence: TGTGCCAGCAGCATCCATAGCGGGGGGGCTTACAATGAGCAGTTCTTC.

This clone appeared once. The rearrangement uses TRBV11-2 and TRBJ1-2, with D maybe TRBD1 (6 bases). V lost 6 bases, J lost 6 bases, and 14 bases lay in between. This CDR3 is 13 amino acids long. Germline V lookup: CDR1 SGHAT, CDR2 FQNNGV. The CDR3 sequence: CASREGGLDGYTF. In DNA form, the CDR3 reads TGTGCCAGCAGGGAGGGGGGGCTGGATGGCTACACCTTC.

This clone was recorded a few times. The chain is built from TRBV5-4 and TRBJ1-2, with 8 bases lining up with TRBD1. Germline CDR1 reads SGHNT; CDR2 reads YYREEE (reference sequence). The trim removed 4 bases at V and 4 bases at J, leaving 9 bases unmatched. This CDR3 spans 15 amino acids. CDR3 protein: CASSPYSGTGYGYTF. The CDR3 DNA reads as TGTGCCAGCAGCCCCTATTCCGGGACAGGCTATGGCTACACCTTC.

The V and J genes are TRBV5-1 and TRBJ2-7, with D perhaps TRBD1 (5 bases). Germline CDR1 is SGHRS and CDR2 is YFSETQ. The CDR3 spans 12 residues. Trimming cost V 4 bases and J 5 bases, with 10 bases left between them. CDR3 DNA: TGCGCCAGCAGCCTTCAGGGCCACGAGCAGTACTTC. Translation gives CASSLQGHEQYF. The variable domain in full, with the rest retrieved from reference TRBV5-1 and TRBJ2-7, is KAGVTQTPRYLIKTRGQQVTLSCSPISGHRSVSWYQQTPGQGLQFLFEYFSETQRNKGNFPGRFSGRQFSNSRSEMNVSTLELGDSALYLCASSLQGHEQYFGPGTRLTVT.

This clone was recorded many times. The chain carries TRBV30 and TRBJ2-7, with 8 bases identical to TRBD2. Germline CDR1 and CDR2: GTSNPN and SVGIG (reference sequence). The CDR3 extends over 16 amino acids. V was clipped by 3 bases and J by 3 bases; unmatched bases: 13. The CDR3 DNA reads as TGTGCCTGGAGGGATACCCTCCGGCTAGCGGGCTACGAGCAGTACTTC. This translates into CAWRDTLRLAGYEQYF.

This chain's CDR3 is CASSPQRLGYGYTF. The CDR3 nucleotides are TGTGCCAGCAGCCCCCAGAGACTAGGCTATGGCTACACCTTC. The chain carries TRBV11-1 and TRBJ1-2, with D unresolved. V lost 5 bases and J 4 bases, leaving 14 bases between the germline ends. CDR3 length equals 14 residues. Germline CDR1 reads SGHAT; CDR2 reads FQDESV (reference sequence).